This TCR beta chain comes out of a study of cytomegalovirus exposure and HLA in healthy donors. On this clone itself: Its antigen remains unknown.

Trimming at V came to 11 bases and at J to 5 bases, leaving 8 bases not matched to a gene. Germline CDR1 and CDR2: SEHNR and FQNEAQ (reference sequence). The length of the CDR3 is 12 residues. General study findings and limits: For most TCR sequences rarity was the rule, although some public TCRs occurred in many donors. Roughly uniform depth of sequencing across donors was assumed in presence/absence analyses.

PCR used 60 Vbeta primers and 13 Jbeta primers. Clones were sequenced by immunoSEQ multiplex PCR, and TCRdb holds only the in-frame ones, with some missing. This repertoire shows roughly 120,000 clones, around 77% found once; its top ten account for about 16%. Sequencing was performed on PBMCs. V is TRBV7-9 and J is TRBJ2-7, with 8 bases lining up with TRBD2. This TCR derives from a man in his fifties or sixties in good health and CMV-seropositive. CDR3 sequence (DNA): TGTGCCGTCCGGGAGGGAATCAACGAGCAGTACTTC. It specifies CAVREGINEQYF.